The source of this T cell receptor beta chain is a study of early T cells in non-severe SARS-CoV-2 infection. Study-wide background: It was bulk RNA from unsorted whole blood that was sequenced, and the chains were unpaired.

General study findings and limits: Matching results from VDJdb favored anti-spike CD8 responses, leaving private and CD4 specificities undetected.

Unique molecular identifiers (one per individual cDNA molecule) were attached. Each CDR3 protein gets one entry after TCRdb re-called the 5' RACE reads with MiXCR. The sample yields about 28,000 distinct CDR3 sequences, around 5.8% seen once. J was trimmed by 8 bases and V by 4 bases; bases with no gene match: 13. From germline, CDR1 is DFQATT and CDR2 SNEGSKA (reference sequence). The CDR3 is 15 amino acids. In this sample, this clonotype turned up many times. Antigen specificity is unknown. This chain links TRBV20-1 with TRBJ2-1; 8 positions match TRBD1. Sequencing used whole blood, obtained at baseline. This sequence originates from an adult who was a healthcare worker with PCR-confirmed SARS-CoV-2 infection or an uninfected control (not recorded which). CDR3 loop: CSATFYRTGRDEQFF. In nucleotides, the CDR3 is TGCAGTGCTACTTTTTACCGGACAGGGCGCGATGAGCAGTTCTTC.